One sample yielded the 27 T cell receptor beta chains listed below, sequenced in a study of control samples from healthy donors and cancer patients. Some clones are missing from TCRdb's copy, which holds only in-frame ones; the method was immunoSEQ multiplex PCR. Among approximately 140,000 clones listed, roughly nine tenths were seen once. The specimen sequenced was blood. These receptor sequences come from a man aged 18 to 35 in good health.

The chain uses TRBV28 and TRBJ1-1; 11 bases agree with TRBD1. Germline V CDR1 and CDR2: MDHEN, SYDVKM. The CDR3 totals 14 residues. V dropped 4 bases and J dropped 7; count of bases not matched to a gene: 5. In DNA, the CDR3 is TGTGCCAGCAGTTCCGGGACAGGGGGATTTGAAGCTTTCTTT. Its protein is CASSSGTGGFEAFF.

V usage is TRBV7-2 and J usage is TRBJ1-5; 7 nucleotides align to TRBD1. Germline V gives CDR1 SGHTA, CDR2 FQGNSA. V dropped 6 bases and J dropped 9; count of bases not matched to a gene: 11. This CDR3 is 14 amino acids long. For the CDR3, the DNA is TGTGCCAGCAGTTCCACAGGGGTCGCGGGGCCCCAGCATTTT. Translation: CASSSTGVAGPQHF.

The genes are TRBV27 and TRBJ2-7; 9 nucleotides agree with TRBD1. Germline V gene lookup returns CDR1 MNHEY and CDR2 SMNVEV (reference sequence). The V gene end was trimmed by 6 bases and the J gene end by 0 bases; junction bases not matched to a gene: 9. This CDR3 comprises 16 residues. The CDR3 bases are TGTGCCAGCAGCAAAGCCCCGACAGGGGGCTCCTACGAGCAGTACTTC. Encoded protein: CASSKAPTGGSYEQYF.

J is TRBJ1-2 and V is TRBV27; D not resolved. Trimming shortened V by 5 bases and J by 0 bases, and 10 bases separated the two germline ends. This CDR3 spans 14 amino acids. Germline CDR1 is MNHEY and CDR2 is SMNVEV (reference sequence). The CDR3 spells CASSRRSANYGYTF. The CDR3 nucleotides read TGTGCCAGCAGTCGACGGAGCGCTAACTATGGCTACACCTTC.

The chain recombines TRBV5-1 with TRBJ1-6; D may be TRBD1 (5 bases). Trimming removed 4 bases from V and 3 bases from J, with 23 bases in between. The CDR3 covers 19 residues. Germline V CDR1 and CDR2: SGHRS, YFSETQ. The chain's CDR3 is CASSRRRDGKSVYNSPLHF. CDR3 coding DNA: TGCGCCAGCAGCAGGCGCCGGGACGGTAAAAGCGTCTATAATTCACCCCTCCACTTT.

The CDR3 region has the DNA TGCGCCAGCAGCCAAGGCGGCCACAGGGGAGGGCCCCAAGAGACCCAGTACTTC. This codes for CASSQGGHRGGPQETQYF. The rearrangement uses TRBV4-1 and TRBJ2-5, with D perhaps given as TRBD1 or TRBD2 (7 bases each). V was cut by 1 base and J by 1 base, with 19 bases left in between. The V gene's germline CDR1 is MGHRA and CDR2 YSYEKL. The CDR3 consists of 18 residues.

The genes are TRBV6-5 and TRBJ1-1, with D perhaps TRBD1 (5 bases). This CDR3 has 14 amino acids. Germline CDR1 MNHEY, CDR2 SVGAGI. With 5 bases removed from V and 4 bases from J, the gap between germline ends came to 14 bases. CDR3 DNA sequence: TGTGCCAGCAGTACTTTCCCCGGGGCCACTGAAGCTTTCTTT. Its protein is CASSTFPGATEAFF.

The chain couples TRBV5-5 to TRBJ2-7; TRBD1 agrees at 10 bases. The ends lost 3 bases at V and 3 bases at J; junction bases unmatched: 6. Germline V gene sequence: CDR1 SGHKS, CDR2 YYEKEE (reference sequence). This CDR3 is 15 amino acids long. The CDR3 DNA sequence: TGTGCCAGCAGCTACGAAGGACAGGGGGTCTACGAGCAGTACTTC. It codes for CASSYEGQGVYEQYF.

The chain combines TRBV4-3 with TRBJ1-4; 10 bases line up with TRBD1. The V segment lost 0 bases and the J segment 8 bases; nucleotides outside the gene matches: 9. The CDR3 covers 17 residues. Per germline, CDR1 LGHNA and CDR2 YSLEER. This chain's CDR3 is CASSQDSGTGDPEKLFF. The CDR3 DNA sequence: TGCGCCAGCAGCCAAGATTCCGGGACAGGGGACCCCGAAAAACTGTTTTTT.

V is TRBV27 and J is TRBJ2-1, with 7 bases lining up with TRBD2. Germline V gives CDR1 MNHEY, CDR2 SMNVEV (reference sequence). This CDR3 contains 14 residues. Losses at the gene ends were 5 bases for V and 2 bases for J; bases not matched to a gene: 3. The CDR3 sequence is CASSGGGTYNEQFF. The CDR3 coding sequence is TGTGCCAGCAGTGGGGGGGGAACCTACAATGAGCAGTTCTTC.

This clone was detected only once. The rearrangement links TRBV12-3 or TRBV12-4 to TRBJ1-1, with D unresolved. The V end lost 1 base, the J end lost 1 base, and 4 bases lay between the germline ends. The length of the CDR3 is 13 residues. CDR3 nucleotide sequence: TGTGCCAGCAGTTTAGGGGCGAACACTGAAGCTTTCTTT. Its protein is CASSLGANTEAFF.

The gene calls are TRBV6-1 and TRBJ1-3, with 9 bases identical to TRBD1. Germline V gene data show CDR1 as MNHNS and CDR2 as SASEGT. The V segment lost 2 bases and the J segment 11 bases; nucleotides outside the gene matches: 4. The CDR3 length is 13 residues. CDR3 loop: CASSELTGGPIYF. The CDR3 DNA follows: TGTGCCAGCAGTGAACTGACAGGGGGTCCCATATATTTT.

CDR3 sequence (DNA): TGTGCCAGCACCCGCGTGCCCCACAAGAACTATGGCTACACCTTC. Its protein is CASTRVPHKNYGYTF. This rearrangement joins TRBV2 to TRBJ1-2; D gene unclear. The CDR3 has 15 amino acids. Trimming removed 7 bases from V and 2 bases from J, with 17 bases in between. Germline CDR1 SNHLY, CDR2 FYNNEI.

The rearrangement joins TRBV7-8 to TRBJ1-6, with D possibly matching TRBD1 (6 bases). The V and J ends lost 2 bases and 7 bases respectively, with 9 bases between them. Germline V CDR1 and CDR2: SGHVS, FQNEAQ. The CDR3 extends over 14 amino acids. This CDR3 reads CASSLSGANSPLHF. CDR3 nucleotides: TGTGCCAGCAGCTTATCGGGGGCAAATTCACCCCTCCACTTT.

This chain joins TRBV6-2 or TRBV6-3 and TRBJ2-7, with TRBD2 matching 7 bases. Losses at the gene ends were 3 bases for V and 2 bases for J; bases not matched to a gene: 7. Germline lookup yields CDR1 MNHEY and CDR2 SVGEGT. The CDR3 consists of 15 residues. The CDR3 region has the DNA TGTGCCAGCAGTTATGGCCTAGCGGCTACCTACGAGCAGTACTTC. Protein: CASSYGLAATYEQYF.

The chain combines TRBV29-1 with TRBJ2-7; 7 bases are a match to TRBD1. Trimming took 4 bases from V and 2 from J; bases not matched to a gene: 14. This CDR3 has 16 amino acids. CDR1 and CDR2 (germline): SQVTM, ANQGSEA. The CDR3 DNA reads as TGCAGCGTTGGGGTGGCCCGGACAGGTAATACCTACGAGCAGTACTTC. This sequence encodes CSVGVARTGNTYEQYF.

The CDR3: CASSYSGQDVTEAFF. The CDR3 DNA is TGTGCCAGCAGTTACTCGGGACAGGATGTCACTGAAGCTTTCTTT. The gene calls are TRBV6-2 or TRBV6-3 and TRBJ1-1; 8 positions agree with TRBD1. V dropped 0 bases and J dropped 4; count of bases not matched to a gene: 4. The CDR3 is 15 residues long. Germline-derived CDR1 and CDR2 are MNHEY and SVGEGT.

The chain couples TRBV4-3 to TRBJ1-6; D is undetermined. Trimming removed 1 base at V and 7 bases at J, with 11 bases between. Germline CDR1 is LGHNA and CDR2 is YSLEER. CDR3 length equals 15 residues. This CDR3 is CASSQAAAGNSPLHF. The CDR3 nucleotides read TGCGCCAGCAGCCAAGCGGCAGCCGGCAATTCACCCCTCCACTTT.

The rearrangement joins TRBV4-1 to TRBJ1-1; 9 bases are a match to TRBD1. Germline values: CDR1 MGHRA, CDR2 YSYEKL. V trimming: 2 bases; J trimming: 0 bases; junction bases outside the gene matches: 7. The length of the CDR3 is 17 residues. The CDR3 DNA sequence: TGCGCCAGCAGCCAACGGACAGGGGCGAGATTGAACACTGAAGCTTTCTTT. This translates into CASSQRTGARLNTEAFF.

This chain connects TRBV3-1 (or the pseudogene TRBV3-2) to TRBJ2-5, with D uncertain. Germline values: CDR1 LGHDT, CDR2 YNNKEL (reference sequence). This CDR3 region has 13 residues. V gave up 3 bases and J gave up 2 bases, with 7 bases separating them. CDR3 in amino acids: CASSQTVQETQYF. In nucleotides, the CDR3 is TGTGCCAGCAGCCAGACGGTACAAGAGACCCAGTACTTC.

The J gene is TRBJ1-5, the V gene TRBV2; perhaps TRBD1 as D (6 bases). CDR1 and CDR2 from the germline V gene are SNHLY and FYNNEI. V was trimmed by 5 bases and J by 6 bases, leaving 11 bases between them. The CDR3 contains 13 residues. The CDR3 DNA reads TGTGCCAGCAGTCGGGACACAGGTCAGCCCCAGCATTTT. As protein: CASSRDTGQPQHF.

The chain carries TRBV10-3 and TRBJ1-5; maybe TRBD1 (5 bases). The CDR3 consists of 15 residues. V dropped 9 bases and J dropped 6 bases, with 21 bases sitting between them. CDR1 ENHRY and CDR2 SYGVKD come from the germline V gene. CDR3 in amino acids: CAIGPGQAKGQPQHF. CDR3 in DNA: TGTGCCATTGGTCCGGGGCAGGCCAAAGGTCAGCCCCAGCATTTT.

This CDR3 reads CASSTSGGFYEQYF. The CDR3 bases are TGTGCCAGTAGTACTAGCGGGGGATTCTACGAGCAGTACTTC. The rearrangement uses TRBV19 and TRBJ2-7; 10 bases line up with TRBD2. Germline V lookup: CDR1 LNHDA, CDR2 SQIVND (reference sequence). The V gene end was trimmed by 4 bases and the J gene end by 3 bases; junction bases not matched to a gene: 3. This CDR3 has 14 residues. Using reference TRBV19 and TRBJ2-7 for the parts outside the CDR3, the full variable domain is DGGITQSPKYLFRKEGQNVTLSCEQNLNHDAMYWYRQDPGQGLRLIYYSQIVNDFQKGDIAEGYSVSREKKESFPLTVTSAQKNPTAFYLCASSTSGGFYEQYFGPGTRLTVT.

The chain joins TRBV14 to TRBJ2-1; 7 bases fit TRBD1. Germline CDR1 and CDR2: SGHDN and FVKESK. The length of the CDR3 is 16 residues. J lost 2 bases, V lost 4 bases, and 8 bases had no gene match. The CDR3 sequence: CASSRMAGGTYNEQFF. CDR3 DNA sequence: TGTGCCAGCAGCCGCATGGCAGGGGGTACCTACAATGAGCAGTTCTTC.

The chain is built from TRBV27 and TRBJ2-1; 12 bases fit TRBD2. Trimming took 1 base from V and 2 from J; bases not matched to a gene: 6. The CDR3 totals 18 residues. CDR1 MNHEY and CDR2 SMNVEV come from the germline V gene (reference sequence). The CDR3 region is CASSLLSSGGGTYNEQFF. Here the CDR3 DNA reads TGTGCCAGCAGTTTATTGTCTAGCGGGGGGGGAACCTACAATGAGCAGTTCTTC.

The chain has TRBV7-9 and TRBJ2-7; D remains ambiguous. Germline assignment: CDR1 SEHNR and CDR2 FQNEAQ (reference sequence). Trimming removed 4 bases at V and 4 bases at J, with 11 bases between. The CDR3 covers 13 residues. CDR3 region: CASSYGRLYEQYF. For the CDR3, the DNA is TGTGCCAGCAGCTACGGACGGCTATACGAGCAGTACTTC.

This chain links TRBV3-1 (or the pseudogene TRBV3-2) with TRBJ1-4; no reliable D call. CDR3 length: 12 amino acids. Germline V gene data show CDR1 as LGHDT and CDR2 as YNNKEL (reference sequence). V lost 4 bases and J 5 bases, leaving 5 bases between the germline ends. As DNA, the CDR3 is TGTGCCAGCAGCCCTATGAATGAAAAACTGTTTTTT. Its protein is CASSPMNEKLFF.